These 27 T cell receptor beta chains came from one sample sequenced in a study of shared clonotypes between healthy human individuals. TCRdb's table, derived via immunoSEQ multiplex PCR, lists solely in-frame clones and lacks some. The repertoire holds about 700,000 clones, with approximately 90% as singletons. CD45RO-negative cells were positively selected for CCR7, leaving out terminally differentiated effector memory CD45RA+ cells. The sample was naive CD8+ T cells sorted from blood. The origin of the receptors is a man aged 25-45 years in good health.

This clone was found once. The CDR3, as DNA: TGTGCCACCAGCAGAGTGGGCAGGGTCACCCCTAATGAAAAACTGTTTTTT. The encoded protein is CATSRVGRVTPNEKLFF. The chain uses TRBV15 and TRBJ1-4; a weak D match, TRBD1 (5 bases). This CDR3 is 17 amino acids long. Trimming cost V 1 base and J 3 bases, with 15 bases left between them. Germline V gene sequence: CDR1 LNHNV, CDR2 YYDKDF (reference sequence).

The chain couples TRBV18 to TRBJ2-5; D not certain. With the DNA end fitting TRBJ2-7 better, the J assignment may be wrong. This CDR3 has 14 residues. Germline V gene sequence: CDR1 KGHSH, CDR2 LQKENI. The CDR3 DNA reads TGTGCCAGCTCCCCAGACCACGGCGCCTACGAGCAGTACTTC. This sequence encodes CASSPDHGAYEQYF.

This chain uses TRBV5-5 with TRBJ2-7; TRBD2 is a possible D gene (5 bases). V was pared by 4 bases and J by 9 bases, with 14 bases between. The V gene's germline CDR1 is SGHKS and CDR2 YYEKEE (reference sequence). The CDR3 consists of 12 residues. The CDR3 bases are TGTGCCAGCAGCCCTGGACTTATCGGGCAGTACTTC. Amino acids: CASSPGLIGQYF. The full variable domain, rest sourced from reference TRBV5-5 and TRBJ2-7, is DAGVTQSPTHLIKTRGQQVTLRCSPISGHKSVSWYQQVLGQGPQFIFQYYEKEERGRGNFPDRFSARQFPNYSSELNVNALLLGDSALYLCASSPGLIGQYFGPGTRLTVT.

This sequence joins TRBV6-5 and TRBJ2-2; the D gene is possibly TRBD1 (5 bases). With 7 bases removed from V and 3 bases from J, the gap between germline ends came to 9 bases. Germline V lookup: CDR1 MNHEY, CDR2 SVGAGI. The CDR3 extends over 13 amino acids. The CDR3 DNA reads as TGTGCCAGCATCAGGGTTGACACCGGGGAGCTGTTTTTT. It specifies CASIRVDTGELFF.

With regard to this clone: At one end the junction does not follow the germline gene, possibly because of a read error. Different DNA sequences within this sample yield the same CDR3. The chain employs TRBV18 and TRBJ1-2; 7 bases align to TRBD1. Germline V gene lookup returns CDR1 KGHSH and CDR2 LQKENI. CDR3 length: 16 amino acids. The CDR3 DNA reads TGCGCCAGCTCACCGGGGAAAACAGGGGTGACCTATGGCTACACCTTC. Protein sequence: CASSPGKTGVTYGYTF.

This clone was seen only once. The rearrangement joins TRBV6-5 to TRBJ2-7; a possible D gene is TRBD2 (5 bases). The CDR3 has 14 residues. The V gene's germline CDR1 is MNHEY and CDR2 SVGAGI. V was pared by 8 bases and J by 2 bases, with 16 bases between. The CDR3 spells CASSEDQGTYEQYF. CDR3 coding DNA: TGTGCCAGCTCGGAGGACCAAGGTACCTACGAGCAGTACTTC.

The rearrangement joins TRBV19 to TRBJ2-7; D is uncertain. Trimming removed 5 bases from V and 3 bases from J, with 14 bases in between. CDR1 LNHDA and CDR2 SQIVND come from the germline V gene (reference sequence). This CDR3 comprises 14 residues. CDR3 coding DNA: TGTGCCAGTAGTTGGAGTAGGGAAGGCTACGAGCAGTACTTC. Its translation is CASSWSREGYEQYF.

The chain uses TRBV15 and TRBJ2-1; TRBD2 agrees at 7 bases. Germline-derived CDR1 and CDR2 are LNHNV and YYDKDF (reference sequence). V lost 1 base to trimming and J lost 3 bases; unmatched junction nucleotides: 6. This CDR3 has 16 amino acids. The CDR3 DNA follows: TGTGCCACCAGCAGAGGGGCTAGCGGTATCTACAATGAGCAGTTCTTC. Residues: CATSRGASGIYNEQFF.

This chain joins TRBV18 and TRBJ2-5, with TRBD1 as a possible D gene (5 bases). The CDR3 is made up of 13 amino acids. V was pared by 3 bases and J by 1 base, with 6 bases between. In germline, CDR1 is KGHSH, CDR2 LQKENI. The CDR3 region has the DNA TGTGCCAGCTCACCGGGGCCCCAAGAGACCCAGTACTTC. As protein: CASSPGPQETQYF.

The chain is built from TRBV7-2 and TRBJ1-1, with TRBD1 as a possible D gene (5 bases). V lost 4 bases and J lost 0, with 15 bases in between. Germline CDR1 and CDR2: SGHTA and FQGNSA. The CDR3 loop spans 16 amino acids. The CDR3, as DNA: TGTGCCAGCAGCTCCCTGGGGACCGCAATGAACACTGAAGCTTTCTTT. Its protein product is CASSSLGTAMNTEAFF.

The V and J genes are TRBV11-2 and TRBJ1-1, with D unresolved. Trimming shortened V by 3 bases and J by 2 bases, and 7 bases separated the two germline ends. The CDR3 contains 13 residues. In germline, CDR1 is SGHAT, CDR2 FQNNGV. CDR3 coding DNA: TGTGCCAGCAGCTTTGGACCTAACACTGAAGCTTTCTTT. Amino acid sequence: CASSFGPNTEAFF.

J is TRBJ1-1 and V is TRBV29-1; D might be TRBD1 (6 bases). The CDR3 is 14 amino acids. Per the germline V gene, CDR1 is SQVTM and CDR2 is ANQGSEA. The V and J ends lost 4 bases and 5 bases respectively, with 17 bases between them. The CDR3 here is CSVGAGVLGTEAFF. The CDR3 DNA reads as TGCAGCGTTGGGGCAGGGGTTCTGGGGACTGAAGCTTTCTTT.

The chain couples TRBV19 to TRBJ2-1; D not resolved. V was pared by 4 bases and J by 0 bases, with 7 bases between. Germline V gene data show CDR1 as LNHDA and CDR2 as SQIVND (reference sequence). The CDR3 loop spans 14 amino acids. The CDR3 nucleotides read TGTGCCAGTAGTACTCAATACTCCTACAATGAGCAGTTCTTC. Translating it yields CASSTQYSYNEQFF.

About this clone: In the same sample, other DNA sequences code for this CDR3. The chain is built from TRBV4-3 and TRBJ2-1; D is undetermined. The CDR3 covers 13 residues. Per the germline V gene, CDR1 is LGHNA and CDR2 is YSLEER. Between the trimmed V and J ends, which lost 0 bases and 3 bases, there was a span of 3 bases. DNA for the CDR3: TGCGCCAGCAGCCAAGACAGCTACAATGAGCAGTTCTTC. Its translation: CASSQDSYNEQFF.

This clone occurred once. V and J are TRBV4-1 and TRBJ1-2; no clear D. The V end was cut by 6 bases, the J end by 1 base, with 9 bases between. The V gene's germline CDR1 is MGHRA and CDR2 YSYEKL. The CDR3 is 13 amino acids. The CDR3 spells CASSLSRNYGYTF. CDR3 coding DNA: TGCGCCAGCAGTCTAAGCCGTAACTATGGCTACACCTTC.

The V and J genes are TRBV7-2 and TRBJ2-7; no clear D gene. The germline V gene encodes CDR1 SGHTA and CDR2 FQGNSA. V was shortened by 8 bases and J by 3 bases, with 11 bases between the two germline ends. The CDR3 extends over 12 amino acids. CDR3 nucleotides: TGTGCCAGCGGCGAGGCAGGCTACGAGCAGTACTTC. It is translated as CASGEAGYEQYF. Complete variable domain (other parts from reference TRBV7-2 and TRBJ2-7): GAGVSQSPSNKVTEKGKDVELRCDPISGHTALYWYRQSLGQGLEFLIYFQGNSAPDKSGLPSDRFSAERTGGSVSTLTIQRTQQEDSAVYLCASGEAGYEQYFGPGTRLTVT.

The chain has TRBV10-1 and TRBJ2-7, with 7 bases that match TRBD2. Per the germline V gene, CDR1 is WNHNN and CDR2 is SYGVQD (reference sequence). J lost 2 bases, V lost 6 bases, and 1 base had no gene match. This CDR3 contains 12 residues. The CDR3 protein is CASSSGTYEQYF. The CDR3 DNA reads TGCGCCAGCAGCAGCGGGACCTACGAGCAGTACTTC.

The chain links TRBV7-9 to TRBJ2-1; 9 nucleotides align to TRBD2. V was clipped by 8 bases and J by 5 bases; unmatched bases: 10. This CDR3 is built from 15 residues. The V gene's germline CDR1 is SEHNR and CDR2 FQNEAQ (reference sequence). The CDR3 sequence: CASLPPSGKNNEQFF. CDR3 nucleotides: TGTGCCAGCCTCCCGCCTAGCGGGAAAAACAATGAGCAGTTCTTC.

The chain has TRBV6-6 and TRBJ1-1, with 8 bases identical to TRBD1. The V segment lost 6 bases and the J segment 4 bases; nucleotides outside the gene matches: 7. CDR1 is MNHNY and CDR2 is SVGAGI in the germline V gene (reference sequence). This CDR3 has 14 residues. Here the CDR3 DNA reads TGTGCCAGCAGAGAGACAGGGGAGAGCACTGAAGCTTTCTTT. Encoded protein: CASRETGESTEAFF.

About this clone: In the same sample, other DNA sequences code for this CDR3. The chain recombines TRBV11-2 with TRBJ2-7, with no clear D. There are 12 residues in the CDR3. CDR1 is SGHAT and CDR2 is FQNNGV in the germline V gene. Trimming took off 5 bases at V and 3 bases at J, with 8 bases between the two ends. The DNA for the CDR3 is TGTGCCAGCAGCGGCCTAGGCTACGAGCAGTACTTC. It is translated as CASSGLGYEQYF.

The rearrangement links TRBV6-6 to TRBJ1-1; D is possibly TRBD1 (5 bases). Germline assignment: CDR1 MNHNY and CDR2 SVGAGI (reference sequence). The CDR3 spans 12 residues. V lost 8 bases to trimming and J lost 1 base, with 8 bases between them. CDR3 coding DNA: TGTGCCAGCGGGAGGGGGAACACTGAAGCTTTCTTT. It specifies CASGRGNTEAFF.

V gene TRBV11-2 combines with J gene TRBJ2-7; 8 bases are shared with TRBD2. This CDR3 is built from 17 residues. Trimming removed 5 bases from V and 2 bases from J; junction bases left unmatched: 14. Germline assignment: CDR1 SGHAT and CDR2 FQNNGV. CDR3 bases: TGTGCCAGCAGCCCCCTATTTGACGGGAGGGGAGCCTACGAGCAGTACTTC. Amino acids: CASSPLFDGRGAYEQYF. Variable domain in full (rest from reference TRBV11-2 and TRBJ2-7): EAGVAQSPRYKIIEKRQSVAFWCNPISGHATLYWYQQILGQGPKLLIQFQNNGVVDDSQLPKDRFSAERLKGVDSTLKIQPAKLEDSAVYLCASSPLFDGRGAYEQYFGPGTRLTVT.

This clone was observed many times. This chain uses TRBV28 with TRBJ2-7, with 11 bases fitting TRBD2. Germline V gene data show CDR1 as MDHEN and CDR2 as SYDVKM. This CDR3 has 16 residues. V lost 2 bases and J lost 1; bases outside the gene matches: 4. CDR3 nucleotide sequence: TGTGCCAGCAGTTTAACTAGCGGGAGTCGATCCTACGAGCAGTACTTC. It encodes CASSLTSGSRSYEQYF.

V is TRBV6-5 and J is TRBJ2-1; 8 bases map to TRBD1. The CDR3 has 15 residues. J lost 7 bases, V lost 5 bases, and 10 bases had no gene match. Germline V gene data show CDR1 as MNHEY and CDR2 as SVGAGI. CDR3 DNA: TGTGCCAGCAGTCACATAGACAGGGGCGTGAATGAGCAGTTCTTC. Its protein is CASSHIDRGVNEQFF.

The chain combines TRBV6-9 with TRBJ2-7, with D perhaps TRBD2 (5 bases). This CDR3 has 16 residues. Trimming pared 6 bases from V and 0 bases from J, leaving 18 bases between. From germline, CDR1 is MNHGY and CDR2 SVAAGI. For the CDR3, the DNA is TGTGCCAGCAGATACTTAGGACTCTCTGTCTCCTACGAGCAGTACTTC. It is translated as CASRYLGLSVSYEQYF.

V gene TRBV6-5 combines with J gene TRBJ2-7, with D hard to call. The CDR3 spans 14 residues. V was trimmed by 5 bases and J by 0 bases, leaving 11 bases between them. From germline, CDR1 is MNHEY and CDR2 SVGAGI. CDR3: CASSLDGSSYEQYF. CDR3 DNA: TGTGCCAGCAGTCTTGACGGTAGCTCCTACGAGCAGTACTTC.

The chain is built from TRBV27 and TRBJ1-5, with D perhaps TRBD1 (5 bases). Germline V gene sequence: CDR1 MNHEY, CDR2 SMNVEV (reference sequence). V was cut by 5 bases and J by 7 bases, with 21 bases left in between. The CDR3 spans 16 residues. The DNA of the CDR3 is TGTGCCAGCAGTCACCGGGGGGGGGACGGGATCCAGCCCCAGCATTTT. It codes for CASSHRGGDGIQPQHF.